The clone carrying this TCR beta chain came up a few times. These data are taken from a study of control samples from healthy donors and cancer patients. The CDR3 totals 13 residues. Germline CDR1 is GTSNPN and CDR2 is SVGIG (reference sequence). The germline V and J ends were trimmed by 0 bases and 6 bases, with 10 bases remaining between them. Data came from immunoSEQ multiplex PCR; TCRdb stores just in-frame clones and leaves some out. Seen here are 95,000 to 100,000 clones, 75% to 90% observed once, and the top ten hold roughly 7.7%. Input material: blood. The V gene is TRBV30, the J gene TRBJ2-3; D is unclear. The sequence came from a man under 40 in good health. The CDR3 coding sequence is TGTGCCTGGAGTGTACTTGGGCCGGATACGCAGTATTTT. It yields the protein CAWSVLGPDTQYF.